This T cell receptor beta chain derives from a study of blood T cell repertoires in COVID-19. Here immunoSEQ multiplex PCR was the method, and the copy in TCRdb shows in-frame clones only, minus some. The sample shows some 490,000 clones, approximately 91% of them seen only once. CDR3 length: 14 amino acids. CDR1 MNHEY and CDR2 SVGAGI come from the germline V gene. V dropped 5 bases and J dropped 4; count of bases not matched to a gene: 5. The origin of this receptor is a woman in her fifties or sixties who had recovered from COVID-19. The chain is built from TRBV6-5 and TRBJ1-5; TRBD1 matches at 7 bases. The sequenced sample was PBMCs or T cells enriched from blood (not recorded which). CDR3 coding DNA: TGTGCCAGCAGTCATGGACAGGTGAATCAGCCCCAGCATTTT. It encodes CASSHGQVNQPQHF.